This TCR beta chain was sequenced for a study of shared clonotypes between healthy human individuals. Per germline, CDR1 MDHEN and CDR2 SYDVKM. The V segment lost 3 bases and the J segment 6 bases; nucleotides outside the gene matches: 16. The CDR3 is 17 residues long. The study, taken as a whole, reports: The sharing of about 5.3% of naive CD4 clonotypes was seen across a handful of donors. Sorted-subset samples were not fully sequenced, rarefaction indicated. In contrast to clonotypes shared by all four donors, non-shared clonotypes had lower generation probabilities.

Turning to this clone: Antigen unknown.

Template for every sorted-subset replicate PCR totaled about 0.2 ug DNA, 25,000 to 30,000 T cell genomes. Using immunoSEQ multiplex PCR, the repertoire was profiled, and TCRdb retains in-frame clones only, with some absent. The sample has some 1.5 million clones, about 96% seen once. This clonotype originated in a man younger than 40 in good health. The J gene is TRBJ2-7, the V gene TRBV28, with TRBD2 matching 8 bases. Input material: naive CD4+ T cells sorted from blood. Subset denoted: CD45RA+ positively selected. The CDR3 is CASSLDGFVAGGSEQYF. The CDR3 DNA sequence: TGTGCCAGCAGTTTGGACGGTTTTGTCGCGGGAGGTTCCGAGCAGTACTTC.